This TCR beta chain was sequenced in a study of CD8 T cells in Susac syndrome. When the RNA was reverse transcribed, random hexamers were used with an input of roughly 0.5 to 1 ug. An immunoSEQ multiplex PCR amplified TCR beta CDR3 over 54 Vbeta and 13 Jbeta. TCRdb independently ran MiXCR on the immunoSEQ multiplex PCR reads; one entry per CDR3 protein. Among roughly 200,000 distinct CDR3 sequences listed, 85% to 95% were seen once. In regard to this clonotype: Its antigen is unknown.

General study findings and limits: It was acknowledged in the study that its TCR sequencing and HLA analysis involved a relatively small number of individuals.

The sequenced target, TCR beta, came from blood CD8+ and CD4+ T cells. The control group consisted of healthy donors matched for age and sex. The V gene lost 6 bases and the J gene lost 6 bases, with 14 bases spanning the gap. Germline V gives CDR1 DFQATT, CDR2 SNEGSKA (reference sequence). The CDR3 is 12 residues long. The chain employs TRBV20-1 and TRBJ1-2, with D perhaps TRBD1 (5 bases). The sequencing sample was made of CD4+ T cells from PBMCs. The sequence was collected from a human donor in good health. The CDR3 region has the DNA TGCAGTGCAGAGATGCAGGGAAATGGCTACACCTTC. The encoded protein is CSAEMQGNGYTF.